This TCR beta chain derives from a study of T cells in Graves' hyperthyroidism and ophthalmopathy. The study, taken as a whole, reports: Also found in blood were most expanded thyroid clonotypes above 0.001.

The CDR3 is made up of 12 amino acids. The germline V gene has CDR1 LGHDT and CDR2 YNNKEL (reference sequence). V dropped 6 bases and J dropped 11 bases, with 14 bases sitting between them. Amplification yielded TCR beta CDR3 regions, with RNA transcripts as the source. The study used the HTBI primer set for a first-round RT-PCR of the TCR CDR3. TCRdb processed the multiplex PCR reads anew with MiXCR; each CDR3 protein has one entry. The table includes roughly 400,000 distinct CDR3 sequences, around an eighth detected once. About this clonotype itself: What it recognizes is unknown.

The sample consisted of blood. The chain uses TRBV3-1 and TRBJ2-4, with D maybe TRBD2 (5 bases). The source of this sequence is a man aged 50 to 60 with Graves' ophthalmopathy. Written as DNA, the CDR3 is TGTGCCAGCAGAAATCCGGGGAGCGTTCAGTACTTC. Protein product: CASRNPGSVQYF.